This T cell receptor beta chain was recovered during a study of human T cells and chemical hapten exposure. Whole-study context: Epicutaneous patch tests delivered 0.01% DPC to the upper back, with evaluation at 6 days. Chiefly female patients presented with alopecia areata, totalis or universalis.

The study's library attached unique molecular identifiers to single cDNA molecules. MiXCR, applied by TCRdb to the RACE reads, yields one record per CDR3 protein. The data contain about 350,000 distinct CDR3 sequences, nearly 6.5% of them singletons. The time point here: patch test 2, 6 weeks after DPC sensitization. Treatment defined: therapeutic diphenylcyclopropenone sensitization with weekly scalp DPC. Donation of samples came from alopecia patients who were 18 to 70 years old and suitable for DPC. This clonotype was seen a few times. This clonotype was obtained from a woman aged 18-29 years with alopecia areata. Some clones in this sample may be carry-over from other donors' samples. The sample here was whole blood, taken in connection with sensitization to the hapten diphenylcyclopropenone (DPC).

The CDR3 reads CAISESIGLAGASYEQYF. CDR3 DNA sequence: TGTGCCATCAGTGAGTCAATCGGACTAGCGGGGGCCTCCTACGAGCAGTACTTC. This chain connects TRBV10-3 to TRBJ2-7; 13 positions agree with TRBD2. The germline gives CDR1 ENHRY, CDR2 SYGVKD. Trimming cost V 0 bases and J 0 bases; bases outside gene matches: 5. This CDR3 region has 18 residues.